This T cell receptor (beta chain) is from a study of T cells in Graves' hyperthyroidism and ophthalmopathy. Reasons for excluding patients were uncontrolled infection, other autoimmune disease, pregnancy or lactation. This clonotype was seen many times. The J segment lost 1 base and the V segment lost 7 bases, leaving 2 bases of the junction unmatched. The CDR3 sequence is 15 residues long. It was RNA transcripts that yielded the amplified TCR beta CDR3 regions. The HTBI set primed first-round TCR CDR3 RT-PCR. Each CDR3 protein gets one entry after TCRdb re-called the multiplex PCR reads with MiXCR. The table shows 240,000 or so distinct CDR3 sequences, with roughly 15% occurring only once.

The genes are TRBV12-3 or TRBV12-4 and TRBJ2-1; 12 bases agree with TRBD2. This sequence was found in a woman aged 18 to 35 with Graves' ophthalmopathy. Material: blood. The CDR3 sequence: CASTLAGGSYNEQFF. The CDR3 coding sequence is TGTGCCAGCACACTAGCGGGGGGATCCTACAATGAGCAGTTCTTC.